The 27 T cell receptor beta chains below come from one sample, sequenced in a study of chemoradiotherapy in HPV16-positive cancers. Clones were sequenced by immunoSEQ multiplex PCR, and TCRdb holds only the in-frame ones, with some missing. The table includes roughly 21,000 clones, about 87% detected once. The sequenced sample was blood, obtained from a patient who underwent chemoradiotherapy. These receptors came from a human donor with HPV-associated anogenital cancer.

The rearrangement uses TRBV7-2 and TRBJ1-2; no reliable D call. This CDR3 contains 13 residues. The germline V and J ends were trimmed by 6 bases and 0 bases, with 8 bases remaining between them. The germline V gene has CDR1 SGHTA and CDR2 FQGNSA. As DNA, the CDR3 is TGTGCCAGCAGTAACGACACTAACTATGGCTACACCTTC. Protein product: CASSNDTNYGYTF.

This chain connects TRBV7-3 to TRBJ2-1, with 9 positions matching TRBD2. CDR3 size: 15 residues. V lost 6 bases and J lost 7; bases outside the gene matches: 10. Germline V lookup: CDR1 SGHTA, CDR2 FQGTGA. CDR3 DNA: TGTGCCAGCAGTTATTACGCGGGGGGGCTTAATGAGCAGTTCTTC. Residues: CASSYYAGGLNEQFF. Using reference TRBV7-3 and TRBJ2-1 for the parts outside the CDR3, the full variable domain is GAGVSQTPSNKVTEKGKYVELRCDPISGHTALYWYRQSLGQGPEFLIYFQGTGAADDSGLPNDRFFAVRPEGSVSTLKIQRTERGDSAVYLCASSYYAGGLNEQFFGPGTRLTVL.

This chain's CDR3 is CASKNQGVTGELFF. In nucleotides, the CDR3 is TGCGCCAGCAAGAATCAGGGAGTTACCGGGGAGCTGTTTTTT. The chain recombines TRBV10-2 with TRBJ2-2; D tentatively reads TRBD1 or TRBD2 (5 bases each). The germline V and J ends were trimmed by 7 bases and 5 bases, with 14 bases remaining between them. The germline V gene encodes CDR1 WSHSY and CDR2 SAAADI. The CDR3 runs 14 residues.

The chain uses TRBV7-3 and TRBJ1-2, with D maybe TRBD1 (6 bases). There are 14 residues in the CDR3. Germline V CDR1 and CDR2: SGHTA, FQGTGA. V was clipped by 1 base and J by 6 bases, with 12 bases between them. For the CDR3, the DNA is TGTGCCAGCAGCTTAAGTGGGGGGGGCAATGGCTACACCTTC. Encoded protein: CASSLSGGGNGYTF.

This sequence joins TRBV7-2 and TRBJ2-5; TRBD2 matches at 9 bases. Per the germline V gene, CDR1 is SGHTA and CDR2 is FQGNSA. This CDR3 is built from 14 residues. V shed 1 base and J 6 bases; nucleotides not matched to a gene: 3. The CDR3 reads CASSLESGRKTQYF. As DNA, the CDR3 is TGTGCCAGCAGCTTAGAAAGCGGGAGGAAGACCCAGTACTTC.

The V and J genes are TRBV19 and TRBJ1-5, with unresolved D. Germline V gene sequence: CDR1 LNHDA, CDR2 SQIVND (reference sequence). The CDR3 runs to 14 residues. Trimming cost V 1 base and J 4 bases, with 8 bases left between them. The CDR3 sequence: CASSIVGRNQPQHF. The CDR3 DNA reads TGTGCCAGTAGTATAGTAGGGAGGAATCAGCCCCAGCATTTT.

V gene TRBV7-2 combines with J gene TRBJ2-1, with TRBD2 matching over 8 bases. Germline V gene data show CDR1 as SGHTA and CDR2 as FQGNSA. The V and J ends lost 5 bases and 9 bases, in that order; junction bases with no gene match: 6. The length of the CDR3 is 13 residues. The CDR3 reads CASSDGGVTEQFF. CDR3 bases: TGTGCCAGCAGCGACGGGGGGGTGACTGAGCAGTTCTTC.

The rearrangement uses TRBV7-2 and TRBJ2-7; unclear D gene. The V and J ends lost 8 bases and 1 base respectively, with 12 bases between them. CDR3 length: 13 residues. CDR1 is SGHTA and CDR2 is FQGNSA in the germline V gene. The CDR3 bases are TGTGCCAGCGGTAGGTCCGTTTCCTACGAGCAGTACTTC. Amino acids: CASGRSVSYEQYF.

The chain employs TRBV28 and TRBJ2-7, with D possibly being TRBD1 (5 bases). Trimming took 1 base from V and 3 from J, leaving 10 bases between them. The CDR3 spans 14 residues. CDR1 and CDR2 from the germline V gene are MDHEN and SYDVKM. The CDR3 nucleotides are TGTGCCAGCAGTTTATCCCCAGGGATCTACGAGCAGTACTTC. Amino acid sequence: CASSLSPGIYEQYF.

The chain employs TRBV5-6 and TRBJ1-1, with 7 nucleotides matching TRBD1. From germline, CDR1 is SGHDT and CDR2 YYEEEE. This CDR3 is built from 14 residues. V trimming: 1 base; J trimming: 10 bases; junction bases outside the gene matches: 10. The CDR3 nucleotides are TGTGCCAGCAGCTTGACAGGGGTAAATAGTCGAGCTTTCTTT. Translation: CASSLTGVNSRAFF.

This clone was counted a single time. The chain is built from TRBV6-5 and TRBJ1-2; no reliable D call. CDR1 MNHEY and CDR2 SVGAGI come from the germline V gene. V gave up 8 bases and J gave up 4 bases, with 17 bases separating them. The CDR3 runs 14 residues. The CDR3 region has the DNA TGTGCCAGCCGAGAGTCTAAGGGCTCCTATGGCTACACCTTC. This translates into CASRESKGSYGYTF.

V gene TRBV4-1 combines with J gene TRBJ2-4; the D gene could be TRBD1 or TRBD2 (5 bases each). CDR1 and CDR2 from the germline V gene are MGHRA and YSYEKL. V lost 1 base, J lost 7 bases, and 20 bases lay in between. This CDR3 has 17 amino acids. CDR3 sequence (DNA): TGCGCCAGCAGCCAAGGGGAAACCGGGACCCCCCTTAACATTCAGTACTTC. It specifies CASSQGETGTPLNIQYF.

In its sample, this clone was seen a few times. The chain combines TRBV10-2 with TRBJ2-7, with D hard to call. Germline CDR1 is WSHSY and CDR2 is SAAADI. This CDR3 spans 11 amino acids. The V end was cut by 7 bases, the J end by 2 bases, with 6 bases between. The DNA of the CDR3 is TGCGCCAGCACCCAAGCCTACGAGCAGTACTTC. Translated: CASTQAYEQYF.

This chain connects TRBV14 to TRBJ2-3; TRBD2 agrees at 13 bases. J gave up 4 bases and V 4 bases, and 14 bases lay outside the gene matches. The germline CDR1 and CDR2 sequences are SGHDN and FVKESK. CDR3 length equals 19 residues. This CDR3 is CASSLQSQLAGGPSDTQYF. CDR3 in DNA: TGTGCCAGCAGCCTCCAATCCCAACTAGCGGGAGGGCCCTCAGATACGCAGTATTTT. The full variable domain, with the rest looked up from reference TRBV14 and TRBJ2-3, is EAGVTQFPSHSVIEKGQTVTLRCDPISGHDNLYWYRRVMGKEIKFLLHFVKESKQDESGMPNNRFLAERTGGTYSTLKVQPAELEDSGVYFCASSLQSQLAGGPSDTQYFGPGTRLTVL.

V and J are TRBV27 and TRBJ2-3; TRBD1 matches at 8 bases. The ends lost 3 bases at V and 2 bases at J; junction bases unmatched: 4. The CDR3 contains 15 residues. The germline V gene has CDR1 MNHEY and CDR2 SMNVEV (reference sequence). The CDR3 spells CASSFRQGTTDTQYF. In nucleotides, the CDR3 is TGTGCCAGCAGTTTCCGACAGGGGACCACAGATACGCAGTATTTT.

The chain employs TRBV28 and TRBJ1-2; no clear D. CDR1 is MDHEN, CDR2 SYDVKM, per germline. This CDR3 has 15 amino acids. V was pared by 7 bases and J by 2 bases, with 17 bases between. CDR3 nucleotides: TGTGCCAGCACCTCGCCGGGGTCCCCCAACTATGGCTACACCTTC. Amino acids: CASTSPGSPNYGYTF.

This CDR3 reads CASSLVGNMNTEAFF. CDR3 bases: TGTGCCAGCAGTTTAGTGGGGAATATGAACACTGAAGCTTTCTTT. This chain links TRBV28 with TRBJ1-1; unclear D gene. This CDR3 contains 15 residues. Germline CDR1 and CDR2: MDHEN and SYDVKM. V was pared by 2 bases and J by 0 bases, with 10 bases between.

CDR3 sequence: CASSKAQGISYEQYF. Here the CDR3 DNA reads TGTGCCAGCAGCAAAGCGCAGGGGATCTCCTACGAGCAGTACTTC. The rearrangement joins TRBV21-1 to TRBJ2-7; the D call TRBD1 from the table was never checked on the DNA. TRBV21-1 is marked as a pseudogene. This CDR3 comprises 15 residues.

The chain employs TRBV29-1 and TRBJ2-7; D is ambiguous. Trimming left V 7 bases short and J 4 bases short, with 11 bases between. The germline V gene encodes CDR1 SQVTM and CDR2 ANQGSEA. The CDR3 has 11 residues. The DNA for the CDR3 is TGCAGCGGGGTAAACACATACGAGCAGTACTTC. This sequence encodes CSGVNTYEQYF.

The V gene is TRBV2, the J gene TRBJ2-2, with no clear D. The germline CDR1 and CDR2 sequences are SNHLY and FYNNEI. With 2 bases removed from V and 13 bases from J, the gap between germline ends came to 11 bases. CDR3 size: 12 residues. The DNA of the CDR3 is TGTGCCAGCAGTGAACAGTTAGGTGTGCTGTTTTTT. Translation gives CASSEQLGVLFF. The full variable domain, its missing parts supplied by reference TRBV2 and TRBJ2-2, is EPEVTQTPSHQVTQMGQEVILRCVPISNHLYFYWYRQILGQKVEFLVSFYNNEISEKSEIFDDQFSVERPDGSNFTLKIRSTKLEDSAMYFCASSEQLGVLFFGEGSRLTVL.

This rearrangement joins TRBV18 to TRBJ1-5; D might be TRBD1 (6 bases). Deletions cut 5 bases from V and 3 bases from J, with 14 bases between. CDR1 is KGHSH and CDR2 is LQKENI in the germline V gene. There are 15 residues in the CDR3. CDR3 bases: TGTGCCAGCTCAGTATTGGAGGGGGACAATCAGCCCCAGCATTTT. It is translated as CASSVLEGDNQPQHF.

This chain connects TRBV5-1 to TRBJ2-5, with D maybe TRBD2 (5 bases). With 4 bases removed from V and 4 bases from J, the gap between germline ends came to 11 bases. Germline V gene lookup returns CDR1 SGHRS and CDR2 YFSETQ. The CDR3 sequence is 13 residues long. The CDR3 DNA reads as TGCGCCAGCAGCCGGGAAATGACAGAGACCCAGTACTTC. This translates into CASSREMTETQYF.

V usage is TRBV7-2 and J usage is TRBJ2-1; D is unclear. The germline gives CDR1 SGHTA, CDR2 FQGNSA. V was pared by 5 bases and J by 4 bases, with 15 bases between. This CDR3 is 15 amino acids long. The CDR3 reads CASSPPQVLYNEQFF. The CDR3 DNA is TGTGCCAGCAGCCCACCCCAAGTCCTATACAATGAGCAGTTCTTC.

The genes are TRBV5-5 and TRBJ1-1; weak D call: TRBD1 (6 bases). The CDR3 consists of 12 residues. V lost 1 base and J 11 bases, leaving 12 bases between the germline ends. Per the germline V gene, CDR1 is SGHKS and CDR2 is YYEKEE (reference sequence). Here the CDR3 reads CASSLWGAEAFF. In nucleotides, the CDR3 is TGTGCCAGCAGCTTGTGGGGGGCGGAGGCTTTCTTT.

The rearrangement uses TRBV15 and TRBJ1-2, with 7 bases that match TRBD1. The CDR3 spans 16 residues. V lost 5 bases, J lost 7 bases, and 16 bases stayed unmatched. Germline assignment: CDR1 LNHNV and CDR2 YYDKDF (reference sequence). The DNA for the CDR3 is TGTGCCACCAGCGCGGCAGGGGGTCCTTCCGTGAGTGGCTACACCTTC. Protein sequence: CATSAAGGPSVSGYTF.

CDR3 nucleotide sequence: TGTGCTAGTGGTCTGGGTTACGAGCAGTACTTC. Protein product: CASGLGYEQYF. The chain carries TRBV12-5 and TRBJ2-7; no definite D call. Trimming shortened V by 5 bases and J by 4 bases, and 6 bases separated the two germline ends. The CDR3 is 11 amino acids. Germline V lookup: CDR1 LGHNT, CDR2 FRNRAP.

The CDR3 DNA sequence: TGTGCCAGCAGCTCCGCTTCCGGGACAGGGACCACCGGGGAGCTGTTTTTT. Its translation is CASSSASGTGTTGELFF. The chain has TRBV5-5 and TRBJ2-2; TRBD1 matches at 9 bases. Trimming took 3 bases from V and 4 from J; bases not matched to a gene: 10. Germline-derived CDR1 and CDR2 are SGHKS and YYEKEE (reference sequence). This CDR3 is 17 amino acids long.